The 19 T cell receptor beta chains below come from one sample, sequenced in a study of cytomegalovirus exposure and HLA in healthy donors. The PCR had 60 Vbeta and 13 Jbeta primers. Data came from immunoSEQ multiplex PCR; TCRdb stores just in-frame clones and leaves some out. The sample includes 150,000 to 200,000 clones, 72% of them seen just once. Sequenced sample: PBMCs. These receptors were taken from a human donor in good health.

This rearrangement joins TRBV9 to TRBJ2-2; the match to TRBD1 covers 9 bases. The V segment lost 0 bases and the J segment 3 bases; nucleotides outside the gene matches: 3. Germline-derived CDR1 and CDR2 are SGDLS and YYNGEE. The CDR3 runs to 16 residues. The CDR3 here is CASSVAGTGYTGELFF. The CDR3 region has the DNA TGTGCCAGCAGCGTAGCCGGGACAGGGTACACCGGGGAGCTGTTTTTT.

V is TRBV7-2 and J is TRBJ2-3, with TRBD2 identical over 8 bases. The J segment lost 0 bases and the V segment lost 5 bases, leaving 7 bases of the junction unmatched. Germline V gene data show CDR1 as SGHTA and CDR2 as FQGNSA. There are 16 residues in the CDR3. Here the CDR3 reads CASSRNGRGSTDTQYF. CDR3 nucleotide sequence: TGTGCCAGCAGCCGAAACGGGAGGGGGAGCACAGATACGCAGTATTTT.

V and J are TRBV27 and TRBJ2-7; D remains unclear. V lost 4 bases to trimming and J lost 2 bases, with 9 bases between them. This CDR3 has 13 residues. Germline loops: CDR1 MNHEY, CDR2 SMNVEV (reference sequence). This CDR3 is CASSYAGTYEQYF. The CDR3 coding sequence is TGTGCCAGCAGTTACGCAGGTACCTACGAGCAGTACTTC.

This rearrangement joins TRBV2 to TRBJ1-1; 9 bases fit TRBD1. Germline V gene data show CDR1 as SNHLY and CDR2 as FYNNEI. V dropped 7 bases and J dropped 4; count of bases not matched to a gene: 7. The CDR3 is 14 residues long. The CDR3 DNA reads as TGTGCCAGCATTAAAGACAGGGGGGGCACTGAAGCTTTCTTT. It yields the protein CASIKDRGGTEAFF.

Here the CDR3 reads CASSLGLAGRTDTQYF. The CDR3 nucleotides are TGTGCCAGCAGCTTAGGCCTAGCGGGGAGAACAGATACGCAGTATTTT. The chain carries TRBV11-3 and TRBJ2-3; the match to TRBD2 covers 9 bases. Germline-derived CDR1 and CDR2 are SGHNT and YENEEA. With 1 base clipped from V and 3 bases from J, the junction kept 5 bases outside the gene matches. CDR3 length: 16 amino acids.

The chain links TRBV7-2 to TRBJ1-3, with 7 bases that match TRBD1. Germline V gene lookup returns CDR1 SGHTA and CDR2 FQGNSA. Unmatched junction bases numbered 3, after V lost 1 base and J lost 0 bases. There are 16 residues in the CDR3. The CDR3 DNA is TGTGCCAGCAGCTTAGTGGGACAGATCTCTGGAAACACCATATATTTT. Its protein is CASSLVGQISGNTIYF.

This chain links TRBV7-9 with TRBJ1-2; the D gene is possibly TRBD1 (5 bases). The CDR3 has 18 residues. Germline CDR1 and CDR2: SEHNR and FQNEAQ (reference sequence). V shed 2 bases and J shed 1 base, with 20 bases lying between them. The CDR3 coding sequence is TGTGCCAGCAGCTTAAGGCGATCCGGGGGGACTTTTAACTATGGCTACACCTTC. The encoded protein is CASSLRRSGGTFNYGYTF.

The V and J genes are TRBV19 and TRBJ1-1, with D possibly TRBD1 on 5 matching bases. Germline CDR1 is LNHDA and CDR2 is SQIVND (reference sequence). This CDR3 is 16 amino acids long. V was pared by 5 bases and J by 3 bases, with 19 bases between. Here the CDR3 reads CASSPGVTGSHTEAFF. DNA for the CDR3: TGTGCCAGTAGTCCTGGAGTAACAGGTAGTCACACTGAAGCTTTCTTT.

This clone was found once. CDR3 residues: CASSQAIGTSGASYEQYF. The DNA for the CDR3 is TGCGCCAGCAGCCAAGCGATCGGGACTAGCGGGGCGTCCTACGAGCAGTACTTC. V usage is TRBV4-3 and J usage is TRBJ2-7; 13 bases line up with TRBD2. With 1 base clipped from V and 1 base from J, the junction kept 7 bases outside the gene matches. The CDR3 spans 18 residues. CDR1 LGHNA and CDR2 YSLEER come from the germline V gene.

V usage is TRBV5-1 and J usage is TRBJ2-7; 10 bases align to TRBD1. There are 13 residues in the CDR3. Germline-derived CDR1 and CDR2 are SGHRS and YFSETQ. V gave up 8 bases and J gave up 6 bases; unmatched junction bases: 8. The CDR3 loop is CARPRDRGGEQYF. The CDR3 nucleotides read TGCGCCAGACCTCGGGACAGGGGCGGCGAGCAGTACTTC. Full variable domain (missing parts from reference TRBV5-1 and TRBJ2-7): KAGVTQTPRYLIKTRGQQVTLSCSPISGHRSVSWYQQTPGQGLQFLFEYFSETQRNKGNFPGRFSGRQFSNSRSEMNVSTLELGDSALYLCARPRDRGGEQYFGPGTRLTVT.

This clone was counted many times. This chain uses TRBV4-3 with TRBJ1-1; D is unclear. The V gene lost 0 bases and the J gene lost 4 bases, with 9 bases spanning the gap. The CDR3 has 14 amino acids. Germline values: CDR1 LGHNA, CDR2 YSLEER. CDR3 in DNA: TGCGCCAGCAGCCAAGATGCGGTGGTCACTGAAGCTTTCTTT. Its translation is CASSQDAVVTEAFF.

The gene calls are TRBV6-5 and TRBJ1-2, with 7 nucleotides matching TRBD1. V was clipped by 7 bases and J by 4 bases; unmatched bases: 9. The CDR3 is 14 residues long. Germline loops: CDR1 MNHEY, CDR2 SVGAGI. Here the CDR3 DNA reads TGTGCCAGCAAGCTAGGGGGCGCGAGCTATGGCTACACCTTC. Its translation: CASKLGGASYGYTF.

The chain carries TRBV7-2 and TRBJ1-6; 10 bases match TRBD1. CDR1 and CDR2 (germline): SGHTA, FQGNSA. The V and J ends lost 5 bases and 6 bases, in that order; junction bases with no gene match: 7. CDR3 size: 16 residues. The CDR3 bases are TGTGCCAGCAGCCCGACAGGGGGCTATAGTAATTCACCCCTCCACTTT. Translated, it gives CASSPTGGYSNSPLHF.

The chain combines TRBV7-8 with TRBJ2-3, with TRBD2 matching over 8 bases. The CDR3 has 17 amino acids. Per germline, CDR1 SGHVS and CDR2 FQNEAQ. Losses at the gene ends were 6 bases for V and 1 base for J; bases not matched to a gene: 12. In DNA form, the CDR3 reads TGTGCCAGCAGACCCCCCGGGGGGGTGGGTGGCACAGATACGCAGTATTTT. Protein: CASRPPGGVGGTDTQYF.

As regards this clone: The sample holds other DNA sequences that translate to the same CDR3. The chain links TRBV7-6 to TRBJ1-6; D may be TRBD1 (5 bases). V was pared by 5 bases and J by 8 bases, with 25 bases between. This CDR3 has 18 residues. The germline V gene has CDR1 SGHVS and CDR2 FNYEAQ. The CDR3 sequence is CASSLGRRAGGEDSPLHF. DNA of the CDR3: TGTGCCAGCAGCCTGGGTAGAAGGGCCGGGGGTGAGGATTCACCCCTCCACTTT.

A single count supports this clone. The V and J genes are TRBV7-3 and TRBJ1-1; D uncertain. Trimming stripped 2 bases from V and 1 base from J, with 5 bases between. The V gene's germline CDR1 is SGHTA and CDR2 FQGTGA. This CDR3 has 13 residues. The CDR3 spells CASSLWANTEAFF. The CDR3 DNA is TGTGCCAGCAGCTTATGGGCGAACACTGAAGCTTTCTTT.

About this clone: The missing conserved phenylalanine or tryptophan at the end of this CDR3 makes a read error likely. This chain uses TRBV5-1 with TRBJ2-7; TRBD1 matches 11 bases. CDR3 size: 17 residues. Germline lookup yields CDR1 SGHRS and CDR2 YFSETQ. Losses at the gene ends were 1 base for V and 1 base for J; bases not matched to a gene: 7. As DNA, the CDR3 is TGCGCCAGCAGCTTGAGGCAGGACAGGGGGCGTTCCTACGAGCAGTACCTC. It is translated as CASSLRQDRGRSYEQYL.

The chain is built from TRBV7-6 and TRBJ1-1; TRBD1 is a possible D gene (5 bases). V dropped 1 base and J dropped 4 bases, with 7 bases sitting between them. This CDR3 region has 13 residues. From germline, CDR1 is SGHVS and CDR2 FNYEAQ. The CDR3 region is CASSLEGATEAFF. The DNA for the CDR3 is TGTGCCAGCAGCTTAGAAGGGGCCACTGAAGCTTTCTTT.

This chain links TRBV6-5 with TRBJ2-1; TRBD2 aligns across 12 bases. The length of the CDR3 is 15 residues. Trimming removed 2 bases from V and 4 bases from J; junction bases left unmatched: 0. Germline values: CDR1 MNHEY, CDR2 SVGAGI. The CDR3 DNA is TGTGCCAGCAGTTACGGGACTAGCGGGTACAATGAGCAGTTCTTC. Residues: CASSYGTSGYNEQFF.